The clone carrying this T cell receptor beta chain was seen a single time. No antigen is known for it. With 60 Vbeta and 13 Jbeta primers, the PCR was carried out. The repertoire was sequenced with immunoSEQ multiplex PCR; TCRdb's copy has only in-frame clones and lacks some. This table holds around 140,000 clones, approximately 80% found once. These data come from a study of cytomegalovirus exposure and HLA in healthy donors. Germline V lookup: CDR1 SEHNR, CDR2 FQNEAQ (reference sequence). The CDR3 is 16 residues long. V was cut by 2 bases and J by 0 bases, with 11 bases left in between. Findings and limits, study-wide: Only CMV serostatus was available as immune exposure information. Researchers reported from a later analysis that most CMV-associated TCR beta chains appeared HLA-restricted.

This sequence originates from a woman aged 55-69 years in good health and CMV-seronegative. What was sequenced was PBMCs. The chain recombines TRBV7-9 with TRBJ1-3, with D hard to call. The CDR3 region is CASSLLTPGSGNTIYF. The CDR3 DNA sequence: TGTGCCAGCAGCTTATTGACACCCGGCTCTGGAAACACCATATATTTT.